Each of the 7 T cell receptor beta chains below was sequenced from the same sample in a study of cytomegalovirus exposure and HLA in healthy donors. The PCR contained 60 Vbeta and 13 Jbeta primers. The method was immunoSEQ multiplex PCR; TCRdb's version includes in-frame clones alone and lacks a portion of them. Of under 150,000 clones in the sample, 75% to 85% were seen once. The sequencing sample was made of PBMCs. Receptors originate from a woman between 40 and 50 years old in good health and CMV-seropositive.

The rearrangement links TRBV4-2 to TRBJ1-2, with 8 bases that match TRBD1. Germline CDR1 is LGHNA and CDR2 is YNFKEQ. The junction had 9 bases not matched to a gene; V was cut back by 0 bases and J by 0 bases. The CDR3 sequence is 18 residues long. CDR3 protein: CASSQETGEDLANYGYTF. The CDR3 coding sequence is TGTGCCAGCAGCCAAGAGACAGGGGAGGACCTAGCTAACTATGGCTACACCTTC.

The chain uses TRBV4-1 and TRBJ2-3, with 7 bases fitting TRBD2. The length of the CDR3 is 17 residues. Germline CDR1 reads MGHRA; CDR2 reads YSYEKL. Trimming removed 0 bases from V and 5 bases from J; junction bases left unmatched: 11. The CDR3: CASSQDYRREIVDTQYF. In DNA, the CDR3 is TGCGCCAGCAGCCAAGATTATCGGCGGGAGATAGTAGATACGCAGTATTTT.

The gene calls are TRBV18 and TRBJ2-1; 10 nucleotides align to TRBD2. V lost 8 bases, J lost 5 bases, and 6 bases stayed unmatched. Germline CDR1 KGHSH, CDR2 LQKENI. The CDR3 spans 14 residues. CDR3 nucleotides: TGTGCCAGCCATACTAGCGGGGATAACAATGAGCAGTTCTTC. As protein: CASHTSGDNNEQFF.

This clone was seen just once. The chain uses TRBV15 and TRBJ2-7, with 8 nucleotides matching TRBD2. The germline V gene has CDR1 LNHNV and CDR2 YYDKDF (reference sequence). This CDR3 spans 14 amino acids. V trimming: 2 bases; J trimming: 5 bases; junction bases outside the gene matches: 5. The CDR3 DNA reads TGTGCCACCAGCAGACGGGCGGGGGGCGACGAGCAGTACTTC. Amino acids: CATSRRAGGDEQYF.

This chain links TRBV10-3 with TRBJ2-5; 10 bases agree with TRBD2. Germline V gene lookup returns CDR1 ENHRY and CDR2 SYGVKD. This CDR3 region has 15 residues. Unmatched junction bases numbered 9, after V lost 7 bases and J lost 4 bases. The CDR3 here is CAITPSGGGGETQYF. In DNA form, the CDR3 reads TGTGCCATCACTCCTAGCGGGGGAGGGGGAGAGACCCAGTACTTC.

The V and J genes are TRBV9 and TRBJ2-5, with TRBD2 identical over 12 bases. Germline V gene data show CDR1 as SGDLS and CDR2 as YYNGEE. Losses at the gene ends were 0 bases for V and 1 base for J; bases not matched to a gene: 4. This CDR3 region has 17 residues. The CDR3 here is CASSVDTSGGIQETQYF. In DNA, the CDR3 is TGTGCCAGCAGCGTAGATACTAGCGGGGGGATCCAAGAGACCCAGTACTTC. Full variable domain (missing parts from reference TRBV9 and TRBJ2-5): DSGVTQTPKHLITATGQRVTLRCSPRSGDLSVYWYQQSLDQGLQFLIQYYNGEERAKGNILERFSAQQFPDLHSELNLSSLELGDSALYFCASSVDTSGGIQETQYFGPGTRLLVL.

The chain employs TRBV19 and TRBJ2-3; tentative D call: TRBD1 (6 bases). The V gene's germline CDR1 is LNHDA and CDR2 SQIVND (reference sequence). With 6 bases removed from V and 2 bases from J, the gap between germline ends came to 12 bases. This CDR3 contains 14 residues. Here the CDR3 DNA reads TGTGCCAGTAGCTCACAGGGTCTCACAGATACGCAGTATTTT. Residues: CASSSQGLTDTQYF.